The present T cell receptor beta chain was sequenced within a study of CD8+CD57+ T cells in acquired aplastic anemia. Whole-study results and caveats: No significant patient-versus-control difference appeared in CD8+ Simpson's diversity.

This clonotype has ten or more counts. What it binds is unknown. For CDR3 and TCR beta VDJ profiling, genomic DNA was the template used. TCRdb analysed the reads with MiXCR anew, one entry per CDR3 protein. Among approximately 300,000 distinct CDR3 sequences, 45% to 65% were seen once, and the ten largest hold 1% to 1.5%. CDR1 WNHNN and CDR2 SYGVQD come from the germline V gene (reference sequence). J gave up 8 bases and V 0 bases, and 5 bases lay outside the gene matches. The CDR3 runs 14 residues. Sequencing was done on patients that had shown CD8+CD57+ cell expansion by flow cytometry. Everyone among the patients had severe acquired aplastic anemia. Therapy had not been given to patients before blood sampling.

Input material: sorted CD4+, CD8+, or CD8+CD57+ T cells (not recorded which) from PBMCs. The clonotype originates from a human donor with aplastic anemia. J is TRBJ2-3 and V is TRBV10-1; 7 bases map to TRBD1. CDR3 bases: TGCGCCAGCAGTGAGTCGCACCAGGGGGTTACGCAGTATTTT. Amino acids: CASSESHQGVTQYF.